The TCR beta chain described here comes from a study of T-cell reconstitution after alpha-beta-depleted transplantation in children (dated by TCRdb to the mid-2010s). As for the study more broadly: The study quantitatively tracked T-cell immune reconstitution after TCRalphabeta/CD19-depleted allogeneic hematopoietic cell transplantation in children using TCR repertoire profiling.

Findings and caveats that apply to the study as a whole: The apparently early recovery of alphabetaT-cell counts about two months after transplant reportedly depended on only several hundred rapidly expanded clones that came from non-depleted graft cells. In some patients, high TCRbeta diversity at day 60 was attributed to recipient T cells and intrathymic progenitors that had survived conditioning. Over subsequent months, a decline in hyperexpanded clone frequencies was noted, and after one year, T-cell counts and TCRbeta diversity were mostly ascribed to newly produced T cells.

The library was produced with PCR. This sample was sequenced with an Illumina HiSeq 2500. Molecular barcoding was employed in the preparation of TCR libraries, with unique molecular identifiers being used to normalize TCRbeta repertoire quantification. The public sequencing data were trimmed at Q25 with fastp and processed into clonotypes with MiXCR by TCRdb, which kept only in-frame beta chains. CDR3 protein duplicates are merged, each entry listing the most common genes and DNA. This sample lists about 830,000 distinct CDR3 sequences; about 15% were detected once. The top ten clonotypes cover roughly 4.8% of the sample. As to this clonotype: This clone's antigen is unknown. No much larger clone is present one base from it, and per-base qualities are unavailable.

Spanning cysteine to phenylalanine, the CDR3 consists of 17 amino acids. CDR3 DNA is the only sequence kept; it has 51 bases, read in frame from the first base. Trimming removed 2 bases from V and 0 bases from J; the gene matches leave 7 bases unexplained. The germline V gene specifies MGHRA as CDR1 and YSYEKL as CDR2. The intended sense of this specimen's treatment or condition label: allogeneic hematopoietic cell transplantation with graft depleted of TCRalphabeta T cells and CD19 B cells. Transplant recipients were children who received TCRalphabeta/CD19-depleted allogeneic hematopoietic cell grafts.

This receptor chain uses TRBV4-1 and TRBJ1-5; TRBD1 matches 7 bases in the middle. The starting material was PBMCs, mostly from graft donor cells, obtained 360 days after TCRalphabeta/CD19-depleted stem cell transplant. This clonotype originated in a male patient aged 10 to 17 who had a stem cell transplant for acute lymphoblastic leukemia, so the T cells may come from the graft donor. The nucleotide sequence is given as TGCGCCAGCAGCCAAAGGGACAGCCGATATAGCAATCAGCCCCAGCATTTT. This is translated as CASSQRDSRYSNQPQHF.